The 21 T cell receptor beta chains in this list originate from one sample, sequenced in a study of glioma-infiltrating T cells. Using RNA template, CDR3s of TCR alpha and beta were amplified with iRepertoire arm-PCR. TCRdb fed the multiplex PCR reads into MiXCR, producing one record per CDR3 protein. The table shows roughly 200,000 distinct CDR3 sequences, with around 40% occurring only once. Specimen: glioma tissue, nonneoplastic brain tissue, or PBMCs (not recorded which). These receptors were taken from a human donor with low-grade glioma or glioblastoma, undergoing nonglioma brain surgery, or in good health (not recorded which).

This clonotype appeared many times. The chain uses TRBV10-3 and TRBJ1-1, with TRBD1 matching over 7 bases. V lost 0 bases to trimming and J lost 5 bases; unmatched junction nucleotides: 12. CDR1 ENHRY and CDR2 SYGVKD come from the germline V gene. The CDR3 is made up of 17 amino acids. CDR3 DNA: TGTGCCATCAGTGAGTCGGGACAGAACTTTGGGAGGACTGAAGCTTTCTTT. Its protein product is CAISESGQNFGRTEAFF.

This clonotype was seen at least ten times. The rearrangement links TRBV2 to TRBJ1-5; D is undetermined. The ends were cut back, 4 bases at V and 1 base at J, with 11 bases in the middle. CDR3 length: 15 amino acids. Germline CDR1 reads SNHLY; CDR2 reads FYNNEI. The CDR3 bases are TGTGCCAGCAGTGCAGGACTGTGGAGCAATCAGCCCCAGCATTTT. Its translation: CASSAGLWSNQPQHF.

The chain links TRBV13 to TRBJ2-1; no clear D gene. In germline, CDR1 is PRHDT, CDR2 FYEKMQ (reference sequence). The CDR3 runs to 16 residues. V was pared by 4 bases and J by 0 bases, with 13 bases between. The CDR3 region has the DNA TGTGCCAGCAGCTCCCTGACCCCGAGCTCCTACAATGAGCAGTTCTTC. It translates to CASSSLTPSSYNEQFF.

Comments on this clonotype: At one end, the junction sequence differs from germline, possibly due to a read error. The chain uses TRBV7-2 and TRBJ2-1; 9 bases fit TRBD2. This CDR3 spans 15 amino acids. CDR1 SGHTA and CDR2 FQGNSA come from the germline V gene. The CDR3 is CAISPTSGAYNEQFF. The CDR3 DNA follows: TGTGCCATCAGCCCGACTAGCGGCGCCTACAATGAGCAGTTCTTC.

This clonotype was seen ten or more times. The V and J genes are TRBV20-1 and TRBJ1-2, with 9 bases matching TRBD1. Germline V gene sequence: CDR1 DFQATT, CDR2 SNEGSKA (reference sequence). The CDR3 is 16 amino acids. Trimming cost V 5 bases and J 7 bases; bases outside gene matches: 17. This CDR3 reads CSAHPETGGISAGYTF. The CDR3 bases are TGCAGTGCTCACCCTGAGACAGGGGGAATATCGGCTGGCTACACCTTC.

This clonotype appeared once. The chain recombines TRBV20-1 with TRBJ2-1, with a tentative D call TRBD2 (6 bases). The CDR3 has 15 residues. V was trimmed by 2 bases and J by 13 bases, leaving 24 bases between them. CDR1 and CDR2 (germline): DFQATT, SNEGSKA (reference sequence). The DNA of the CDR3 is TGCAGTGCTAGACGACTAGATGAGGTTTTAGAGACCCAGTTCTTC. It is translated as CSARRLDEVLETQFF.

The chain couples TRBV7-2 to TRBJ2-5, with D perhaps matching TRBD2 (5 bases). Trimming shortened V by 2 bases and J by 4 bases, and 17 bases separated the two germline ends. Germline CDR1 SGHTA, CDR2 FQGNSA. The CDR3 covers 16 residues. The CDR3, as DNA: TGTGCCAGCAGCTTAACCGGAGAGCGGCCGACAGAGACCCAGTACTTC. Its translation is CASSLTGERPTETQYF.

This clonotype was detected ten times or more. The chain has TRBV11-2 and TRBJ2-5, with TRBD1 matching 9 bases. With V trimmed by 4 bases and J by 4 bases, 10 bases remained unmatched. CDR1 is SGHAT and CDR2 is FQNNGV in the germline V gene. There are 16 residues in the CDR3. CDR3 DNA: TGTGCCAGCAGCTGGGGGGACAGGGTGTTTTCAGAGACCCAGTACTTC. Translating it yields CASSWGDRVFSETQYF.

This clonotype was seen ten or more times. The J gene is TRBJ1-5, the V gene TRBV28; D unclear. Per germline, CDR1 MDHEN and CDR2 SYDVKM. The CDR3 covers 14 residues. The ends were cut back, 3 bases at V and 7 bases at J, with 13 bases in the middle. The CDR3 here is CASSLTTLGQPQHF. The CDR3 nucleotides are TGTGCCAGCAGTTTGACGACGTTAGGCCAGCCCCAGCATTTT.

The chain joins TRBV29-1 to TRBJ2-3; D possibly corresponds to TRBD2 (6 bases). The CDR3 is 13 residues long. Germline CDR1 is SQVTM and CDR2 is ANQGSEA. Between the trimmed V and J ends, which lost 5 bases and 1 base, there was a span of 10 bases. The DNA of the CDR3 is TGCAGCGTTTTAGGGACTCGCACAGATACGCAGTATTTT. Residues: CSVLGTRTDTQYF.

This clonotype occurred a few times. A much more abundant neighbour one base away suggests this may be a read error. The rearrangement joins TRBV27 to TRBJ2-2, with D possibly matching TRBD2 (5 bases). The CDR3 contains 13 residues. From germline, CDR1 is MNHEY and CDR2 SMNVEV (reference sequence). V lost 6 bases, J lost 6 bases, and 11 bases lay in between. CDR3 amino acids: CASSTRVAGELFF. CDR3 coding DNA: TGTGCCAGCAGCACGAGGGTGGCCGGGGAGCTGTTTTTT.

Regarding this clonotype: It may be a read error: a sequence one base away is much more abundant. The chain carries TRBV4-1 and TRBJ2-7; tentatively, D is TRBD2 (6 bases). This CDR3 contains 13 residues. Per germline, CDR1 MGHRA and CDR2 YSYEKL. V lost 4 bases and J lost 3, with 10 bases in between. In nucleotides, the CDR3 is TGCGCCAGCAGCCGGGGACTTATCTACGAGCAGTACTTC. It is translated as CASSRGLIYEQYF.

This clonotype was counted many times. The chain is built from TRBV28 and TRBJ2-2; 7 positions match TRBD1. This CDR3 comprises 14 residues. Germline assignment: CDR1 MDHEN and CDR2 SYDVKM. Unmatched junction bases numbered 5, after V lost 6 bases and J lost 4 bases. The CDR3 loop is CASSPHRGTGELFF. As DNA, the CDR3 is TGTGCCAGCAGCCCTCACAGGGGCACCGGGGAGCTGTTTTTT.

This clonotype was observed a handful of times. V gene TRBV7-2 combines with J gene TRBJ2-5; D may be TRBD1 (5 bases). V lost 6 bases to trimming and J lost 1 base, with 12 bases between them. From germline, CDR1 is SGHTA and CDR2 FQGNSA. The CDR3 spans 14 residues. The CDR3 spells CASSQRGGQETQYF. DNA for the CDR3: TGTGCCAGCAGTCAAAGGGGTGGCCAAGAGACCCAGTACTTC.

This clonotype was seen a few times. This chain connects TRBV5-4 to TRBJ2-1; no definite D call. CDR3 length: 15 residues. CDR1 is SGHNT and CDR2 is YYREEE in the germline V gene (reference sequence). V gave up 0 bases and J gave up 3 bases, with 10 bases separating them. The CDR3 bases are TGTGCCAGCAGCTTGGACGAAAGTTTCTACAATGAGCAGTTCTTC. Amino acid sequence: CASSLDESFYNEQFF.

This clonotype was counted once. One end of the junction varies from germline; a read error may be responsible. The chain recombines TRBV2 with TRBJ1-5; D unresolved. The germline V gene has CDR1 SNHLY and CDR2 FYNNEI. This CDR3 spans 12 amino acids. The chain's CDR3 is CASSGDDQPEHF. CDR3 DNA sequence: TGTGCCAGCAGTGGGGATGATCAGCCCGAGCATTTT.

Details on this clonotype: Being one base from a much bigger clone, this may be a read error. The chain is built from TRBV28 and TRBJ1-5; the D gene is possibly TRBD1 (5 bases). The germline CDR1 and CDR2 sequences are MDHEN and SYDVKM. The V end lost 5 bases, the J end lost 0 bases, and 17 bases lay between the germline ends. The CDR3 contains 17 residues. CDR3: CASSDPVQVYSNQPQHF. Written as DNA, the CDR3 is TGTGCCAGCAGTGACCCGGTACAGGTATATAGCAATCAGCCCCAGCATTTT.

This clonotype came up a few times. The CDR3 sequence: CSVDQEMGGYTF. CDR3 coding DNA: TGCAGCGTTGACCAGGAGATGGGTGGCTACACCTTC. This chain connects TRBV29-1 to TRBJ1-2, with D unresolved. Trimming removed 3 bases at V and 7 bases at J, with 12 bases between. The CDR3 is 12 residues long. The V gene's germline CDR1 is SQVTM and CDR2 ANQGSEA.

With respect to this clonotype: A junction end diverges from the germline sequence, so it may reflect a read error. V usage is TRBV5-1 and J usage is TRBJ2-7, with 7 bases identical to TRBD1. The CDR3 length is 15 residues. Germline V gene lookup returns CDR1 SGHRS and CDR2 YFSETQ. DNA for the CDR3: TGCCCCAGCAGCTTGGAAGAGGTGACAGGGTTCGATCAGTACTTC. Amino acids: CPSSLEEVTGFDQYF.

This clonotype was recorded only once. This may be a read error: a much more frequent sequence differs by one nucleotide. The chain recombines TRBV28 with TRBJ2-5, with D tentatively TRBD2 (6 bases). The CDR3 length is 17 residues. Trimming took 4 bases from V and 2 from J, leaving 20 bases between them. In germline, CDR1 is MDHEN, CDR2 SYDVKM. CDR3 amino acids: CASSSRGPLYCQETQYF. CDR3 bases: TGTGCCAGCAGTTCGCGGGGACCACTCTATTGTCAAGAGACCCAGTACTTC.

In its sample, this clonotype was seen a few times. CDR3: CASISTGTEAFF. CDR3 nucleotide sequence: TGTGCCAGCATTTCGACGGGAACTGAAGCTTTCTTT. The chain recombines TRBV3-1 with TRBJ1-1; D is undetermined. CDR1 is LGHDT, CDR2 YNNKEL, per germline (reference sequence). V lost 7 bases and J lost 5, with 11 bases in between. The CDR3 has 12 amino acids.